Listed below are T cell receptor beta chains from one sample, sequenced in a study of human T cells and chemical hapten exposure. MiXCR was run by TCRdb on the RACE reads, yielding one entry per CDR3 protein. The sample contains approximately 100,000 distinct CDR3 sequences, about a tenth of which appear only once. The sample here was whole blood, taken in connection with sensitization to the hapten diphenylcyclopropenone (DPC). These receptors came from a woman aged 40 to 49 with alopecia areata. Some clones in this sample may be carry-over from other donors' samples. Each CDR3 is given with its conserved first and last residue. Fields, in order: J gene, clone size, D gene, V gene, CDR3 protein, CDR3 DNA. D genes are given only for firm matches. Not all rows give a size; the values are once, few, many and, for expanded clones, a class.

TRBJ1-1,many,.,TRBV29-1,CSVDGDTEAFF,TGCAGCGTTGATGGGGACACTGAAGCTTTCTTT
TRBJ2-7,many,TRBD1,TRBV4-3,CASSQNPGQGALEQYF,TGCGCCAGCAGCCAAAACCCGGGACAGGGGGCGTTGGAGCAGTACTTC
TRBJ2-3,few,TRBD2,TRBV6-2/TRBV6-3,CASSYFSGGTTDTQYF,TGTGCCAGCAGTTACTTTTCCGGGGGGACCACAGATACGCAGTATTTT
TRBJ1-2,few,.,TRBV27,CASSFLGAGGYTF,TGTGCCAGCAGTTTTTTAGGGGCGGGTGGCTACACCTTC
TRBJ2-1,many,.,TRBV4-1,CASSQDPRPGTDNEQFF,TGCGCCAGCAGCCAAGATCCCCGGCCGGGTACAGACAATGAGCAGTTCTTC
TRBJ1-1,many,.,TRBV29-1,CSVEGPGTEAFF,TGCAGCGTTGAAGGGCCGGGCACTGAAGCTTTCTTT
TRBJ2-5,.,.,TRBV4-1,CASSQVHGTPPRETQYF,TGCGCCAGCAGCCAAGTTCACGGGACACCTCCGCGGGAGACCCAGTACTTC
TRBJ2-7,.,.,TRBV3-1,CASSQDFTYYEQYF,TGTGCCAGCAGCCAAGATTTCACCTACTACGAGCAGTACTTC
TRBJ1-5,many,.,TRBV20-1,CSALGGAPSNQPQHF,TGCAGTGCTCTAGGGGGTGCTCCTTCCAATCAGCCCCAGCATTTT
TRBJ1-2,.,.,TRBV6-6,CASSHHYYGYTF,TGTGCCAGCAGTCACCACTACTATGGCTACACCTTC
TRBJ2-7,.,.,TRBV6-6,CASSWQRGYYEQYF,TGTGCCAGTAGTTGGCAACGGGGATACTACGAGCAGTACTTC
TRBJ2-5,.,TRBD2,TRBV20-1,CSARSGLAGNQETQYF,TGCAGTGCTAGATCGGGACTAGCGGGGAACCAAGAGACCCAGTACTTC
TRBJ2-5,many,.,TRBV11-2,CASSTQETQYF,TGTGCCAGCAGCACTCAAGAGACCCAGTACTTC
TRBJ2-3,few,TRBD2,TRBV3-1,CASSQRTSGGLGTDTQYF,TGTGCCAGCAGCCAACGGACTAGCGGGGGCTTGGGGACAGATACGCAGTATTTT
TRBJ2-2,few,TRBD1,TRBV7-6,CASSPGLGTGDITGELFF,TGTGCCAGCAGCCCAGGGTTGGGGACAGGGGACATCACCGGGGAGCTGTTTTTT
TRBJ2-3,few,.,TRBV2,CASKGGLVVDTQYF,TGTGCCAGCAAAGGCGGCCTGGTAGTCGATACGCAGTATTTT
TRBJ1-5,many,.,TRBV19,CASSIVRLSNQPQHF,TGTGCCAGTAGTATAGTTCGATTGAGCAATCAGCCCCAGCATTTT
TRBJ2-7,many,TRBD2,TRBV7-6,CASSSGLGPDEQYF,TGTGCCAGCAGCAGCGGACTAGGCCCGGACGAGCAGTACTTC
TRBJ1-1,many,.,TRBV7-8,CASSLLGGGTEAFF,TGTGCCAGCAGCTTATTAGGAGGGGGAACTGAAGCTTTCTTT
TRBJ1-5,many,TRBD1,TRBV20-1,CSARDLGSTGRQPQHF,TGCAGTGCTAGAGATCTAGGATCGACAGGGCGGCAGCCCCAGCATTTT
TRBJ2-2,.,.,TRBV15,CATSRDRLTGELFF,TGTGCCACCAGCAGAGATCGACTCACGGGGGAGCTGTTTTTT
TRBJ2-2,few,.,TRBV5-1,CASRSGAIAGELFF,TGCGCCAGCAGATCGGGGGCAATCGCCGGGGAGCTGTTTTTT
TRBJ2-7,once,TRBD2,TRBV6-2/TRBV6-3,CASSSYSGGIYEQYF,TGTGCCAGCAGCTCCTATAGCGGGGGCATATACGAGCAGTACTTC
TRBJ1-4,.,.,TRBV10-2,CASSDPDRTELFF,TGCGCCAGCAGTGACCCTGACCGTACGGAACTGTTTTTT
TRBJ2-3,many,.,TRBV4-1,CASSPSTATHTDTQYF,TGCGCCAGCAGCCCATCGACAGCCACCCACACAGATACGCAGTATTTT
TRBJ2-7,few,.,TRBV6-2/TRBV6-3,CASSYPAPGVYEQYF,TGTGCCAGCAGTTACCCGGCCCCCGGGGTCTACGAGCAGTACTTC
TRBJ1-1,.,TRBD1,TRBV6-2/TRBV6-3,CASSYRTGNTEAFF,TGTGCCAGCAGTTACAGGACAGGGAACACTGAAGCTTTCTTT
TRBJ1-3,many,.,TRBV7-8,CASSPGTSRNTIYF,TGTGCCAGCAGCCCCGGGACGTCCAGAAACACCATATATTTT
TRBJ2-1,few,.,TRBV6-6,CASEEGSYNEQFF,TGTGCCAGCGAGGAGGGCTCCTACAATGAGCAGTTCTTC
TRBJ2-1,.,.,TRBV21-1,CASSTTLPGLAGDMDRNEQFF,TGTGCCAGCAGCACCACCCTCCCGGGACTAGCGGGGGATATGGACCGCAATGAGCAGTTCTTC
TRBJ1-1,.,.,TRBV20-1,CSAQRETEAFF,TGCAGTGCTCAGAGGGAGACTGAAGCTTTCTTT
TRBJ2-7,many,TRBD1,TRBV24-1,CATSDLTGTGGYEQYF,TGTGCCACCAGTGATTTGACCGGGACAGGGGGATACGAGCAGTACTTC
TRBJ2-5,many,.,TRBV12-3/TRBV12-4,CASSFGSGETQYF,TGTGCCAGCAGTTTCGGCTCAGGGGAGACCCAGTACTTC
TRBJ2-1,few,TRBD2,TRBV20-1,CSAEIRLAGQSSYNEQFF,TGCAGTGCCGAGATTAGGCTAGCGGGTCAGAGCTCCTACAATGAGCAGTTCTTC
TRBJ1-2,many,.,TRBV11-2,CASSLAGNANYGYTF,TGTGCCAGCAGCTTAGCAGGGAATGCCAACTATGGCTACACCTTC
TRBJ1-2,.,.,TRBV7-2,CASSSQAGQANYGYTF,TGTGCCAGCAGCTCCCAGGCTGGACAAGCTAACTATGGCTACACCTTC
TRBJ2-7,few,.,TRBV5-1,CASSLDREQYF,TGCGCCAGCAGCTTGGATCGGGAGCAGTACTTC
TRBJ2-4,many,.,TRBV6-5,CASSYSTNFKNIQYF,TGTGCCAGCAGTTACTCGACTAACTTCAAAAACATTCAGTACTTC
TRBJ2-2,.,TRBD1,TRBV20-1,CSAQDRIASGELFF,TGCAGTGCGCAGGACAGGATTGCATCCGGGGAGCTGTTTTTT
TRBJ1-1,.,.,TRBV12-3/TRBV12-4,CASSSRGGWTEAFF,TGTGCCAGCAGTTCCCGAGGGGGGTGGACTGAAGCTTTCTTT
TRBJ2-7,many,.,TRBV5-5,CASSWDSYEQYF,TGTGCCAGCAGCTGGGACTCCTACGAGCAGTACTTC
TRBJ1-1,few,.,TRBV28,CASSLSTGRTEAFF,TGTGCCAGCAGTTTATCTACAGGAAGAACTGAAGCTTTCTTT
TRBJ2-5,.,.,TRBV7-2,CASSPGIKETQYF,TGTGCCAGCAGCCCCGGAATAAAAGAGACCCAGTACTTC
TRBJ1-2,many,TRBD1,TRBV5-6,CASSSSTGRYGYTF,TGTGCCAGCAGCTCGTCGACAGGGAGGTATGGCTACACCTTC
TRBJ1-5,many,.,TRBV7-6,CASSRDSNQPQHF,TGTGCCAGCAGCCGGGACAGCAATCAGCCCCAGCATTTT